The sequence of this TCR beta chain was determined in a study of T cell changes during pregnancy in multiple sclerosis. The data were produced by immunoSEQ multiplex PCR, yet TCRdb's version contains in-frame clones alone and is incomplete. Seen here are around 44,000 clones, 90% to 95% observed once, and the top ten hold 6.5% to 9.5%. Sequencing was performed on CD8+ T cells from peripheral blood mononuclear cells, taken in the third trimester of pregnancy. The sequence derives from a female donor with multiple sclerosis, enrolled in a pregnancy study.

CDR3 sequence: CASSPWDNQPYEQYF. The CDR3 DNA is TGTGCCAGCTCACCTTGGGACAACCAGCCCTACGAGCAGTACTTC. The chain joins TRBV18 to TRBJ2-7, with a tentative D call TRBD1 (6 bases). V was shortened by 3 bases and J by 2 bases, with 14 bases between the two germline ends. This CDR3 is 15 amino acids long. The germline CDR1 and CDR2 sequences are KGHSH and LQKENI. The full variable domain, with the rest looked up from reference TRBV18 and TRBJ2-7, is NAGVMQNPRHLVRRRGQEARLRCSPMKGHSHVYWYRQLPEEGLKFMVYLQKENIIDESGMPKERFSAEFPKEGPSILRIQQVVRGDSAAYFCASSPWDNQPYEQYFGPGTRLTVT.